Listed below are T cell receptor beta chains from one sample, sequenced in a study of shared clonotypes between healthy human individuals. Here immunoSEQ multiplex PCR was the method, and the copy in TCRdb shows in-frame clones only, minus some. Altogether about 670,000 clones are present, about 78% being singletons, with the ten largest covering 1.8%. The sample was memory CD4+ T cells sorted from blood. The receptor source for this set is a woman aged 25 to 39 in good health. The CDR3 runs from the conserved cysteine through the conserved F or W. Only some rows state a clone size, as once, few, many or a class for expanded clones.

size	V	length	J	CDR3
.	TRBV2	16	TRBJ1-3	CASSGRQASSGNTIYF
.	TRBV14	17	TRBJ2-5	CASSQVLGLAGEETQYF
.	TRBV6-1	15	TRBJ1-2	CASSDYRGRNYGYTF
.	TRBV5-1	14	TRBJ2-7	CASSLGVPSYEQYF
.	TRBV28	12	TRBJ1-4	CASSNPGAKLFF
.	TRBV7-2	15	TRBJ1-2	CASSPGTGVNYGYTF
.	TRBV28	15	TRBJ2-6	CASSSPGAGANVLTF
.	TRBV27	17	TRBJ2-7	CASSFGLSGGSSYEQYF
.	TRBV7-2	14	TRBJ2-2	CASSLREGTGELFF
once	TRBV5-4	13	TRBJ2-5	CASSPAEGEEQYF
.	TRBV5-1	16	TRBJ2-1	CASRPSSSSSYNEQFF
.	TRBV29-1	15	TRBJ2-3	CSVVASGGAGDTQYF
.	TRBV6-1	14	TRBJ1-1	CASSRDRGNTEAFF
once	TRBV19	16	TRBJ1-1	CASSFPHGGVGTEAFF
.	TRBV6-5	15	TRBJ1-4	CASSYSNRGGRKLFF
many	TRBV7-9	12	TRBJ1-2	CASSPGPQGYTF
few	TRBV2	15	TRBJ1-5	CASRSLGQGGQPQHF
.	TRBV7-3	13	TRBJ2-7	CASSFKGNYEQYF